This is a list of T cell receptor beta chains from one sample in a study of shared clonotypes between healthy human individuals. Profiled with immunoSEQ multiplex PCR; TCRdb holds only in-frame clones, not every one. This sample yields more than 900,000 clones, of which roughly 74% are seen a single time; 0.55% to 0.7% belongs to the top ten. Sequenced: memory CD4+ T cells from PBMCs. These receptors were obtained from a man aged 18 to 29 in good health. Some clones in this sample may be carry-over from other donors' samples. Both conserved end residues are part of each CDR3. A D gene is named only where the DNA matches it firmly. Clone size is not always given. Where it is, it says once, few, many or a class for expanded clones.

J: TRBJ2-7; V: TRBV5-1; size: NA; D: TRBD2; length: 14; DNA: TGCGCCAGCAGCTTCCGCGGGAGCTTATACGAGCAGTACTTC; CDR3: CASSFRGSLYEQYF
J: TRBJ2-5; V: TRBV2; size: NA; D: TRBD2; length: 15; DNA: TGTGCCAGCACCGAAGGGAATAGCGGGAGCGAGACCCAGTACTTC; CDR3: CASTEGNSGSETQYF
J: TRBJ1-2; V: TRBV15; size: NA; D: TRBD1; length: 15; DNA: TGTGCCACCAGCAGAGGGCAAGCGGGGGCAGGGGGAACCTCCTTC; CDR3: CATSRGQAGAGGTSF
J: TRBJ2-7; V: TRBV28; size: NA; D: NA; length: 15; DNA: TGTGCCAGCAGACTCAGGGGAGCCCTCTCCTACGAGCAGTACTTC; CDR3: CASRLRGALSYEQYF
J: TRBJ2-7; V: TRBV6-1; size: once; D: TRBD1; length: 13; DNA: TGTGCCGGGGCAACAGGGGTCTGGGACGAGCAGTACTTC; CDR3: CAGATGVWDEQYF
J: TRBJ2-3; V: TRBV6-1; size: NA; D: NA; length: 15; DNA: TGTGCCAGCAGTGAATTGGCGGGACCCACAGATACGCAGTATTTT; CDR3: CASSELAGPTDTQYF
J: TRBJ2-1; V: TRBV7-2; size: NA; D: NA; length: 16; DNA: TGTGCCAGCAGCTTAGGGACCGGGACCCCCTACAATGAGCAGTTCTTC; CDR3: CASSLGTGTPYNEQFF
J: TRBJ2-2; V: TRBV5-4; size: NA; D: TRBD1; length: 15; DNA: TGTGCCAGCAGCCCTGGACAGGGATACACCGGGGAGCTGTTTTTT; CDR3: CASSPGQGYTGELFF
J: TRBJ2-1; V: TRBV6-1; size: NA; D: TRBD2; length: 17; DNA: TGTGCCAGCAGTGAAACGGCTAGCGGGAGTGTCTACAATGAGCAGTTCTTC; CDR3: CASSETASGSVYNEQFF
J: TRBJ1-2; V: TRBV28; size: many; D: NA; length: 13; DNA: TGTGCCAGCACCATGGACCTTAACTATGGCTACACCTTC; CDR3: CASTMDLNYGYTF
J: TRBJ1-1; V: TRBV7-3; size: NA; D: NA; length: 13; DNA: TGTGCCAGCAGCTCGGGACCGAACACTGAAGCTTTCTTT; CDR3: CASSSGPNTEAFF
J: TRBJ2-7; V: TRBV27; size: NA; D: NA; length: 14; DNA: TGTGCCAGCAGTAACGGGTGGGGAAACTACGAGCAGTACTTC; CDR3: CASSNGWGNYEQYF
J: TRBJ2-7; V: TRBV23-1; size: once; D: NA; length: 18; DNA: TGCGCCAGCAGTCCTAAAAGACAGCAAATATCCAGCTCCTACGAGCAGTACTTC; CDR3: CASSPKRQQISSSYEQYF
J: TRBJ1-2; V: TRBV4-2; size: few; D: NA; length: 14; DNA: TGTGCCAGCAGCCAGGGTGACGGACTCTATGGCTACACCTTC; CDR3: CASSQGDGLYGYTF
J: TRBJ2-3; V: TRBV5-1; size: NA; D: TRBD2; length: 17; DNA: TGCGCCAGCAGCTGGGGACTAGCGGGTGCTAGCACAGATACGCAGTATTTT; CDR3: CASSWGLAGASTDTQYF
J: TRBJ2-2; V: TRBV7-6; size: NA; D: TRBD1; length: 16; DNA: TGTGCCAGCAGCGACTCGGGACAGGCCTACACCGGGGAGCTGTTTTTT; CDR3: CASSDSGQAYTGELFF
J: TRBJ1-1; V: TRBV14; size: NA; D: NA; length: 14; DNA: TGTGCCAGCAGCCCTCCCCGGAGGGACACTGAAGCTTTCTTT; CDR3: CASSPPRRDTEAFF
J: TRBJ2-7; V: TRBV2; size: NA; D: NA; length: 13; DNA: TGTGCCAGCAGTGGGGACGGATCCTACGAGCAGTACTTC; CDR3: CASSGDGSYEQYF
J: TRBJ2-1; V: TRBV2; size: many; D: NA; length: 11; DNA: TGTGCCAGCAGTGTTGAGGTTGAGCAGTTCTTC; CDR3: CASSVEVEQFF
J: TRBJ1-2; V: TRBV10-3; size: NA; D: NA; length: 15; DNA: TGTGCCATCAGTGATAGGGCTACACCTCTCTATGGCTACACCTTC; CDR3: CAISDRATPLYGYTF
J: TRBJ1-5; V: TRBV19; size: few; D: TRBD1; length: 16; DNA: TGTGCCAGTAGTTTCGGGACAGGGATGTTCGGTCAGCCCCAGCATTTT; CDR3: CASSFGTGMFGQPQHF
J: TRBJ2-7; V: TRBV5-1; size: NA; D: TRBD1; length: 15; DNA: TGCGCCAGCAGCTTGGCTGTGACAGGGGGGGGCGAGCAGTACTTC; CDR3: CASSLAVTGGGEQYF
J: TRBJ2-5; V: TRBV5-1; size: NA; D: TRBD1; length: 15; DNA: TGCGCCAGCAGCCCCCGGACAGGGTGGGAAGAGACCCAGTACTTC; CDR3: CASSPRTGWEETQYF
J: TRBJ2-5; V: TRBV5-1; size: NA; D: NA; length: 13; DNA: TGCGCCAGCAGCTCCTTTATGGAAGAGACCCAGTACTTC; CDR3: CASSSFMEETQYF
J: TRBJ2-1; V: TRBV11-1; size: NA; D: TRBD2; length: 14; DNA: TGTGCCAGCAGCTCCGGGGGGTGGGCAATGAGGGAGTTCTTC; CDR3: CASSSGGWAMREFF